This entry lists 20 T cell receptor beta chains sequenced from one sample in a study of blood T cell repertoires in COVID-19 (dated by TCRdb to 2019 to 2021). To prepare the library, the immunoSEQ multiplex PCR assay was applied. This immuneACCESS table, as held by TCRdb, lists in-frame sequences with V and J called but not all clones. Of the missing ones, under half trace to an unresolved V gene in checked studies; the others have no known cause. In this sample the table shows approximately 160,000 clones, approximately 87% of which occur a single time. Under 4.5% of the sample comes from the top ten. Material for sequencing was PBMCs or T cells enriched from blood (not recorded which). All receptors derive from a woman in her forties or fifties who had recovered from COVID-19.

This clone occurred once. The rearrangement links TRBV3-1 (or the pseudogene TRBV3-2) to TRBJ1-2; D call uncertain. The CDR3 sequence is 15 residues long. Trimming shortened V by 4 bases and J by 8 bases, and 20 bases separated the two germline ends. Per germline, CDR1 LGHDT and CDR2 YNNKEL (reference sequence). This chain's CDR3 is CASSPFPTGSLGYTF. CDR3 coding DNA: TGTGCCAGCAGCCCCTTTCCGACCGGGAGTTTGGGCTACACCTTC.

The chain carries TRBV5-1 and TRBJ1-6; tentative D call: TRBD1 (5 bases). There are 16 residues in the CDR3. Germline V gene lookup returns CDR1 SGHRS and CDR2 YFSETQ. V was trimmed by 1 base and J by 10 bases, leaving 18 bases between them. The CDR3 reads CASSLYPGGGASPLHF. CDR3 bases: TGCGCCAGCAGCTTGTATCCCGGCGGCGGGGCGTCACCCCTCCACTTT.

This chain links TRBV27 with TRBJ1-4, with 8 bases matching TRBD1. The J segment lost 5 bases and the V segment lost 2 bases, leaving 7 bases of the junction unmatched. This CDR3 spans 16 amino acids. The germline CDR1 and CDR2 sequences are MNHEY and SMNVEV (reference sequence). CDR3 nucleotides: TGTGCCAGCAGTTTAGCTACAGGGGGGGACAATGAAAAACTGTTTTTT. It yields the protein CASSLATGGDNEKLFF.

This chain links TRBV30 with TRBJ1-2, with 9 positions matching TRBD1. The length of the CDR3 is 14 residues. V shed 5 bases and J 4 bases; nucleotides not matched to a gene: 8. Germline assignment: CDR1 GTSNPN and CDR2 SVGIG (reference sequence). The CDR3 nucleotides read TGTGCCTGGGGCTACCGGGACAGGGCCTATGGCTACACCTTC. Amino acid sequence: CAWGYRDRAYGYTF.

The V gene is TRBV28, the J gene TRBJ1-4; tentative D call: TRBD1 (6 bases). The CDR3 sequence is 13 residues long. V shed 4 bases and J shed 7 bases, with 10 bases lying between them. CDR1 is MDHEN and CDR2 is SYDVKM in the germline V gene. The CDR3 loop reads CASSSGVVEKLFF. The CDR3 DNA reads as TGTGCCAGCAGTTCAGGGGTTGTTGAAAAACTGTTTTTT. The whole variable domain, remainder taken from reference TRBV28 and TRBJ1-4, is DVKVTQSSRYLVKRTGEKVFLECVQDMDHENMFWYRQDPGLGLRLIYFSYDVKMKEKGDIPEGYSVSREKKERFSLILESASTNQTSMYLCASSSGVVEKLFFGSGTQLSVL.

The chain is built from TRBV6-2 or TRBV6-3 and TRBJ2-1; 8 nucleotides agree with TRBD2. The CDR3 has 13 amino acids. Looked up from germline, CDR1 is MNHEY and CDR2 is SVGEGT. Trimming took 7 bases from V and 8 from J; bases not matched to a gene: 7. The chain's CDR3 is CASTPAGVDEQFF. The CDR3 coding sequence is TGTGCCAGCACCCCAGCGGGAGTTGATGAGCAGTTCTTC.

V is TRBV30 and J is TRBJ1-2; D remains ambiguous. This CDR3 has 11 residues. Trimming left V 6 bases short and J 8 bases short, with 13 bases between. Germline V gene data show CDR1 as GTSNPN and CDR2 as SVGIG (reference sequence). The CDR3: CACSGMSGYTF. The CDR3 coding sequence is TGTGCCTGCTCGGGAATGAGCGGCTACACCTTC.

This chain uses TRBV5-6 with TRBJ2-1; a possible D gene is TRBD2 (5 bases). The CDR3 consists of 12 residues. Per the germline V gene, CDR1 is SGHDT and CDR2 is YYEEEE. Trimming shortened V by 2 bases and J by 10 bases, and 10 bases separated the two germline ends. The CDR3 DNA follows: TGTGCCAGCAGCTTTGCCGGGGTCGAGCAGTTCTTC. This sequence encodes CASSFAGVEQFF.

The chain has TRBV14 and TRBJ1-3, with TRBD1 matching 7 bases. Unmatched junction bases numbered 2, after V lost 3 bases and J lost 0 bases. This CDR3 region has 15 residues. Germline values: CDR1 SGHDN, CDR2 FVKESK. CDR3 in DNA: TGTGCCAGCAGCCATGGGACAGCCTCTGGAAACACCATATATTTT. This encodes CASSHGTASGNTIYF. The full variable domain, its missing parts supplied by reference TRBV14 and TRBJ1-3, is EAGVTQFPSHSVIEKGQTVTLRCDPISGHDNLYWYRRVMGKEIKFLLHFVKESKQDESGMPNNRFLAERTGGTYSTLKVQPAELEDSGVYFCASSHGTASGNTIYFGEGSWLTVV.

J is TRBJ2-1 and V is TRBV9, with TRBD2 matching over 9 bases. V lost 7 bases, J lost 4 bases, and 12 bases stayed unmatched. This CDR3 is 16 amino acids long. Per germline, CDR1 SGDLS and CDR2 YYNGEE. CDR3 region: CASGKAAGGGYNEQFF. The CDR3 bases are TGTGCCAGCGGGAAGGCAGCGGGAGGTGGATACAATGAGCAGTTCTTC.

The V call is TRBV12-3 or TRBV12-4, the J call TRBJ2-1; possible D gene TRBD1, 6 bases. The CDR3 runs to 12 residues. V dropped 6 bases and J dropped 8 bases, with 11 bases sitting between them. The CDR3 region has the DNA TGTGCCAGCAGGGATAACAGGGATGAGCAGTTCTTC. Protein: CASRDNRDEQFF.

The chain uses TRBV29-1 and TRBJ1-2; D perhaps matches TRBD1 (5 bases). The V end was cut by 4 bases, the J end by 7 bases, with 13 bases between. The CDR3 totals 12 residues. In germline, CDR1 is SQVTM, CDR2 ANQGSEA. This chain's CDR3 is CSVGGSNRGYTF. The CDR3 DNA sequence: TGCAGCGTTGGGGGCAGCAACCGTGGCTACACCTTC.

V usage is TRBV14 and J usage is TRBJ1-2, with TRBD1 matching 7 bases. The trim removed 2 bases at V and 8 bases at J, leaving 11 bases unmatched. The germline V gene encodes CDR1 SGHDN and CDR2 FVKESK. The CDR3 is made up of 15 amino acids. CDR3 DNA sequence: TGTGCCAGCAGCCAATCCCGTGGAGGGGGCAGGGGCTACACCTTC. Its translation: CASSQSRGGGRGYTF.

The chain is built from TRBV9 and TRBJ2-1, with unresolved D. The CDR3 loop spans 12 amino acids. Trimming left V 3 bases short and J 6 bases short, with 7 bases between. The germline CDR1 and CDR2 sequences are SGDLS and YYNGEE. The CDR3 sequence is CASSAEANEQFF. The CDR3 DNA reads as TGTGCCAGCAGCGCCGAAGCCAATGAGCAGTTCTTC.

V gene TRBV19 combines with J gene TRBJ2-1; the D is unclear. Germline assignment: CDR1 LNHDA and CDR2 SQIVND (reference sequence). The CDR3 totals 10 residues. Trimming pared 10 bases from V and 3 bases from J, leaving 4 bases between. The CDR3 nucleotides are TGTGCCACGTACTACAATGAGCAGTTCTTC. Its translation is CATYYNEQFF.

V and J are TRBV30 and TRBJ1-1; 7 nucleotides match TRBD1. V dropped 6 bases and J dropped 4; count of bases not matched to a gene: 5. The germline CDR1 and CDR2 sequences are GTSNPN and SVGIG (reference sequence). The CDR3 runs to 12 residues. The CDR3 region is CACDQGGTEAFF. The CDR3 DNA sequence: TGTGCCTGTGATCAGGGGGGCACTGAAGCTTTCTTT.

The V call is TRBV4-1, the J call TRBJ1-6; TRBD1 might be the D (5 bases). V was pared by 4 bases and J by 8 bases, with 15 bases between. Germline CDR1 MGHRA, CDR2 YSYEKL. CDR3 length: 15 residues. In nucleotides, the CDR3 is TGCGCCAGCAGCCGGGGCCCCGCAGGTGATTCACCCCTCCACTTT. This gives the protein CASSRGPAGDSPLHF.

For this clone: The junction does not match germline at one end; this may be a read error. The chain carries TRBV2 and TRBJ1-1; 9 bases are shared with TRBD1. The CDR3 is 13 residues long. Germline loops: CDR1 SNHLY, CDR2 FYNNEI. The CDR3 sequence: CAGRQGELTEAFF. The CDR3 nucleotides read TGTGCCGGCAGACAGGGGGAGCTCACTGAAGCTTTCTTT.

The rearrangement links TRBV28 to TRBJ1-6; TRBD1 is a possible D gene (6 bases). CDR3 length: 16 residues. Trimming removed 3 bases from V and 7 bases from J, with 16 bases in between. Germline assignment: CDR1 MDHEN and CDR2 SYDVKM. CDR3 bases: TGTGCCAGCAGTTTGGGACCGGACAGTGGAAATTCACCCCTCCACTTT. Encoded protein: CASSLGPDSGNSPLHF.

This rearrangement joins TRBV10-3 to TRBJ1-1, with 7 nucleotides matching TRBD1. The length of the CDR3 is 14 residues. Looked up from germline, CDR1 is ENHRY and CDR2 is SYGVKD. V was pared by 6 bases and J by 1 base, with 5 bases of the junction left unmatched. The CDR3 region has the DNA TGTGCCATCAGAGGGGGCAACGGGAACACTGAAGCTTTCTTT. Protein sequence: CAIRGGNGNTEAFF.